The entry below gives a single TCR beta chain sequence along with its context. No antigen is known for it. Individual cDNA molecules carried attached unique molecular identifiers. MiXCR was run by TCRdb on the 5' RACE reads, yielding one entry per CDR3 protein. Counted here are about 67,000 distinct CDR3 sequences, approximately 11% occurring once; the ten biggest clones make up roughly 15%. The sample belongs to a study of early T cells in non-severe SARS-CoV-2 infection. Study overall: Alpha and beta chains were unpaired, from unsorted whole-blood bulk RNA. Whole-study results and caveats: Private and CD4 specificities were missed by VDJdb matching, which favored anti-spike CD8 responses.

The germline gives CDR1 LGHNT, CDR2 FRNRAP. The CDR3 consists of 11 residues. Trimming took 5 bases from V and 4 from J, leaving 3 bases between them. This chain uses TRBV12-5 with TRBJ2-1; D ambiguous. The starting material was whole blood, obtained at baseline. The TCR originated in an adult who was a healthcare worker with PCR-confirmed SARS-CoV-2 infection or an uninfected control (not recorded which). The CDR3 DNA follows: TGTGCTAGTGGTGGTTACAATGAGCAGTTCTTC. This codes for CASGGYNEQFF.